A single T cell receptor beta chain is shown here with its context. CDR3 size: 12 residues. Trimming removed 8 bases from V and 0 bases from J, with 6 bases in between. From germline, CDR1 is SGHTA and CDR2 FQGTGA. This specimen belongs to a study of CD8 T cells in Susac syndrome. RNA amounts of about 0.5 to 1 ug underwent reverse transcription with random hexamers. TCRdb re-derived calls from the immunoSEQ multiplex PCR reads in MiXCR, one entry per CDR3 protein. This sample has a few hundred thousand distinct CDR3 sequences, with about 95% found just once. This sequence was found in a human donor with multiple sclerosis. The sequenced sample consisted of CD4+ T cells from PBMCs. The chain couples TRBV7-3 to TRBJ2-3, with D hard to call. CDR3 residues: CASPGSTDTQYF. CDR3 nucleotide sequence: TGTGCCAGCCCTGGCAGCACAGATACGCAGTATTTT.